This T cell receptor (beta chain) was obtained from a study of T cells in tumors after PD-1 blockade. As for the study in general: Daily vismodegib 150 mg continued in a subset of anti-PD-1-treated patients.

About this clone itself: Its target is unknown.

The CDR3 loop spans 14 amino acids. Germline V lookup: CDR1 LNHDA, CDR2 SQIVND (reference sequence). The ends were cut back, 3 bases at V and 7 bases at J, with 13 bases in the middle. Study-level findings and limits: Blood contained 35% to 50% of the tumor's TCR clonotypes.

Libraries were prepared by immunoSEQ multiplex PCR; TCRdb keeps only in-frame clonotypes and omits some of them. Found here are around 35,000 clones, roughly 73% of them singletons; the top ten hold 40%. This TCR was recovered from a human donor with basal cell carcinoma. V gene TRBV19 combines with J gene TRBJ1-5; D unclear. The material was PBMCs, obtained after anti-PD-1 treatment. The CDR3 loop reads CASSIPTQSQPQHF. DNA of the CDR3: TGTGCCAGTAGTATCCCCACCCAAAGCCAGCCCCAGCATTTT.